Following are 14 T cell receptor beta chains from one sample sequenced in a study of Tregs in tolerant kidney transplant recipients. Related graft donors supplied nonmyeloablative bone marrow transplants, and mixed chimerism was transient. The repertoire was sequenced with immunoSEQ multiplex PCR; TCRdb's copy has only in-frame clones and lacks some. The table gives approximately 13,000 clones; the top ten clones make up approximately 30% of it. Sample: CD8+ T cells from blood (PBMCs), taken 6 months after the transplant. These receptors were taken from a human patient who received a combined kidney and bone marrow transplant. The graft donor may have given rise to some T cells.

To note about this clone: The CDR3 end is not reached by the read, which stops 3 residues before it; the germline J gene fills it in. The V and J genes are TRBV6-1 and TRBJ1-5; 9 bases are shared with TRBD1. The CDR3 runs 15 residues. The germline CDR1 and CDR2 sequences are MNHNS and SASEGT. The V segment lost 3 bases and the J segment 4 bases; nucleotides outside the gene matches: 4. The part of the CDR3 DNA that was read is TGTGCCAGCAGTGATATAGACAGGGGGAATCAGCCC. Residues: CASSDIDRGNQP. The whole CDR3 sequence reads CASSDIDRGNQPQHF.

Of note for this clone: The read stops 3 residues short of the end of the CDR3; the missing end is completed from the germline J gene. The J gene is TRBJ1-3, the V gene TRBV5-1, with D uncertain. Trimming cost V 4 bases and J 0 bases, with 14 bases left between them. Per the germline V gene, CDR1 is SGHRS and CDR2 is YFSETQ. The CDR3 has 16 amino acids. The CDR3 sequence: CASSEPGSPSGNTIYF. The sequenced part of the CDR3 DNA is TGCGCCAGCAGCGAGCCAGGCTCCCCCTCTGGAAACACC.

To note about this clone: At one end, the junction sequence differs from germline, possibly due to a read error. From the germline J gene comes the end of the CDR3, since the read stops 3 residues before it. The chain combines TRBV4-2 with TRBJ2-5; D is ambiguous. The CDR3 is 13 amino acids. Germline V gene data show CDR1 as LGHNA and CDR2 as YNFKEQ. The DNA read from the CDR3 is TGCGCCAGCAGCCAAGTTCACGGTGAGACC. Protein: CASSQVHGET. The full-length CDR3 reads as CASSQVHGETQYF.

As regards this clone: The read stops 3 residues short of the end of the CDR3; the missing end is completed from the germline J gene. The chain joins TRBV7-9 to TRBJ2-2; D is uncertain. Germline assignment: CDR1 SEHNR and CDR2 FQNEAQ (reference sequence). CDR3 length equals 14 residues. V shed 5 bases and J shed 7 bases, with 14 bases lying between them. The DNA read from the CDR3 is TGTGCCAGCAGCCTACTTAACGAACTCGGGGAG. It translates to CASSLLNELGE. The whole CDR3 sequence reads CASSLLNELGELFF.

Worth noting for this clone: Read data end 3 residues before the CDR3 end; the end is taken from the germline J gene. The rearrangement uses TRBV10-3 and TRBJ2-7; the match to TRBD1 covers 7 bases. Germline V gives CDR1 ENHRY, CDR2 SYGVKD. After removal of 6 bases from V and 1 base from J, the junction contained 6 bases not matched to a gene. CDR3 size: 14 residues. CDR3: CAIRGLQGSYEQYF. CDR3 bases read: TGTGCCATCAGGGGTTTACAGGGGTCCTACGAG.

Concerning this clone itself: The CDR3 end lies 3 residues beyond the end of the read and is filled in from the germline J gene. J is TRBJ1-2 and V is TRBV20-1; D might be TRBD1 (5 bases). The germline CDR1 and CDR2 sequences are DFQATT and SNEGSKA (reference sequence). V was cut by 6 bases and J by 4 bases, with 18 bases left in between. The CDR3 length is 14 residues. The sequenced part of the CDR3 DNA is TGCAGTGCCGCGGAGGAGGGGTTAGGCTATGGC. This encodes CSAAEEGLGYG. The full CDR3 reads CSAAEEGLGYGYTF.

Concerning this clone: With the read ending 3 residues before the CDR3 end, the germline J gene is used to fill in that end. The J gene is TRBJ1-3, the V gene TRBV14; D call uncertain. Germline CDR1 reads SGHDN; CDR2 reads FVKESK. This CDR3 region has 14 residues. The germline V and J ends were trimmed by 1 base and 2 bases, with 6 bases remaining between them. Incomplete CDR3 DNA: TGTGCCAGCAGCCAAGTTGTCACTGGAAACACC. Amino acid sequence: CASSQVVTGNT. The entire CDR3 protein is CASSQVVTGNTIYF.

Of note for this clone: The read halts 3 residues ahead of the CDR3 end, with the missing end drawn from the germline J gene. The chain joins TRBV6-2 or TRBV6-3 to TRBJ2-1; D perhaps matches TRBD1 (6 bases). Germline assignment: CDR1 MNHEY and CDR2 SVGEGT. Between the trimmed V and J ends, which lost 2 bases and 8 bases, there was a span of 19 bases. CDR3 length equals 16 residues. The part of the CDR3 DNA that was read is TGTGCCAGCAGTTACGGGACACTAATCGGAGGCGATGAG. It codes for CASSYGTLIGGDE. In full, the CDR3 reads CASSYGTLIGGDEQFF.

Concerning this clone: The read terminates 3 residues ahead of where the CDR3 ends, so the germline J gene completes it. The gene calls are TRBV7-6 and TRBJ2-7, with 9 positions matching TRBD2. The trim removed 2 bases at V and 1 base at J, leaving 6 bases unmatched. Germline lookup yields CDR1 SGHVS and CDR2 FNYEAQ. This CDR3 comprises 16 residues. CDR3 bases read: TGTGCCAGCAGCTTAATTCACCTAGCGGGGTCCTACGAG. This sequence encodes CASSLIHLAGSYE. The full CDR3 protein is CASSLIHLAGSYEQYF.

The CDR3 sequence: CATKGVSGELFF. Incomplete CDR3 DNA: TGCGCCACCAAAGGGGTGTCCGGGGAG. V and J are TRBV5-1 and TRBJ2-2; tentatively, D is TRBD1 (5 bases). The sequence runs out 3 residues before the end of the CDR3; the remainder is reconstructed from the germline J gene. Trimming cost V 9 bases and J 6 bases, with 12 bases left between them. Per germline, CDR1 SGHRS and CDR2 YFSETQ. The CDR3 spans 12 residues.

As to this clone: The read terminates 3 residues before the CDR3 end, so the remaining end is supplied by the germline J gene. The chain has TRBV7-8 and TRBJ2-2; 8 positions match TRBD1. The germline V gene has CDR1 SGHVS and CDR2 FQNEAQ. The CDR3 is 18 residues long. The CDR3 loop is CASSLWTGRYNTDEKLFF. CDR3 bases read: TGTGCCAGCAGCCTCTGGACAGGGCGGTATAACACGGACGAAAAG.

Details on this clone: The CDR3 end lies 3 residues beyond the end of the read and is filled in from the germline J gene. The rearrangement joins TRBV7-6 to TRBJ2-7, with a weak D call TRBD2 (7 bases). The germline V gene encodes CDR1 SGHVS and CDR2 FNYEAQ. This CDR3 spans 13 amino acids. V was pared by 8 bases and J by 5 bases, with 16 bases between. The sequenced part of the CDR3 DNA is TGTGCCAGCTCCTGGGGGGGGCAGGACGAG. It is translated as CASSWGGQDE. The whole CDR3 protein reads CASSWGGQDEQYF.

For this clone: The CDR3 end lies 3 residues beyond the end of the read and is filled in from the germline J gene. The rearrangement uses TRBV6-2 or TRBV6-3 and TRBJ2-3; D gene ambiguous. Per germline, CDR1 MNHEY and CDR2 SVGEGT. Trimming removed 4 bases from V and 5 bases from J, with 7 bases in between. The CDR3 length is 12 residues. The CDR3 loop reads CASSLPGDTQYF. CDR3 DNA (partial): TGTGCCAGCAGTTTACCGGGAGATACG.

Comment on this clone: The read falls 3 residues short of the CDR3 end, and the missing part is taken from the germline J gene. Other DNA sequences of this sample code for an identical CDR3. V usage is TRBV11-2 and J usage is TRBJ2-7; 10 bases fit TRBD2. Germline V gene data show CDR1 as SGHAT and CDR2 as FQNNGV. V lost 1 base to trimming and J lost 2 bases; unmatched junction nucleotides: 2. The CDR3 extends over 15 amino acids. The CDR3 loop is CASSLGAGGTYEQYF. Incomplete CDR3 DNA: TGTGCCAGCAGCTTAGGAGCGGGGGGGACCTACGAG.